This T cell receptor (beta chain) was recorded in a study of blood T cell repertoires in COVID-19. Study in general: From T cells, B-cell-depleted T cells, or PBMCs came the material, which was cDNA or gDNA.

CDR1 is MNHNS, CDR2 SASEGT, per germline. V shed 2 bases and J shed 3 bases, with 11 bases lying between them. The CDR3 contains 16 residues. Sequencing used immunoSEQ multiplex PCR; TCRdb keeps in-frame clones, though not all of them. The sample has some 270,000 clones; roughly 84% are singletons. This sequence originates from a woman in her 40s who had recovered from COVID-19. The material sequenced was peripheral blood. This rearrangement joins TRBV6-1 to TRBJ1-6; a weak D match, TRBD1 (6 bases). In DNA, the CDR3 is TGTGCCAGCAGTGAAATCGACAGGATCTATAATTCACCCCTCCACTTT. Amino acids: CASSEIDRIYNSPLHF.